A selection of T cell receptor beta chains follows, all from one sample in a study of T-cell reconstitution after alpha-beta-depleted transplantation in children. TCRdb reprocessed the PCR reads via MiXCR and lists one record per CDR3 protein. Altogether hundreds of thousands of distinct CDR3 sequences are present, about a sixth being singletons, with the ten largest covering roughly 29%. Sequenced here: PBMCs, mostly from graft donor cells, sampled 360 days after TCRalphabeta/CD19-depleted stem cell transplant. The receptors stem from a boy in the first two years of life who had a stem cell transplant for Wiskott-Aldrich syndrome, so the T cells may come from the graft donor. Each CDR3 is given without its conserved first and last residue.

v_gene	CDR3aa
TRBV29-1	SVATSYIEGDTDTQY
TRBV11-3	ASSFRYSYEQY
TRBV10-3	AISESVGMTKNIQY
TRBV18	ASSQVGSSGNTIY
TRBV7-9	ASSLQVLGEQY
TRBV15	ATSSETASSYEQY
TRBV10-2	ASSENWAGELF
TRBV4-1	ASSQPTRGTPF
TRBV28	ASSPLRAGRHNSPLH
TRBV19	ASSISIATEAF
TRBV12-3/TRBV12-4	ASRAKVYTDTQY
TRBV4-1	ASSHRVWNTEAF
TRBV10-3	AISETSTGEQY
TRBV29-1	SVEVMGVNYGYT
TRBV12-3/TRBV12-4	ASSLRDSLTDTQY
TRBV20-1	SARASFGRETQY
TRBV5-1	ASSMSGTKNTGELF
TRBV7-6	ASSPGGGRGRGTEAF
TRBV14	ASSEGGGISYEQY
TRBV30	AWSVTINEQF
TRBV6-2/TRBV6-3	ASSYSPGTKGIQY
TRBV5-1	ASKQGTSGSEQY
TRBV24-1	ATGGQGNHNEQF
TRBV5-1	ASSLEQGVVYEQY
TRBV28	ASSLPPRGSKNQPQH
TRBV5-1	ASSLARREETQY
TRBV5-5	ASSPKPTGPISYEQY
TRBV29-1	SVVTRRQEQY